These 29 T cell receptor beta chains originate from one sample sequenced in a study of blood T cell repertoires in COVID-19. Some clones are missing from TCRdb's copy, which holds only in-frame ones; the method was immunoSEQ multiplex PCR. The sample lists under 250,000 clones, roughly nine tenths occurring once. Sequenced input: PBMCs or T cells enriched from blood (not recorded which). Receptors were obtained from a woman aged 18-29 years in a cohort exposed to, infected with or recovered from COVID-19 (not recorded which).

The chain is built from TRBV9 and TRBJ2-6; possible D gene TRBD2, 5 bases. Per germline, CDR1 SGDLS and CDR2 YYNGEE. Trimming took off 3 bases at V and 0 bases at J, with 10 bases between the two ends. This CDR3 has 16 amino acids. As DNA, the CDR3 is TGTGCCAGCAGCGGAAACCGGGGCTCTGGGGCCAACGTCCTGACTTTC. It encodes CASSGNRGSGANVLTF.

This clone was recorded once. The chain recombines TRBV29-1 with TRBJ1-1; D might be TRBD1 (6 bases). Germline loops: CDR1 SQVTM, CDR2 ANQGSEA. This CDR3 comprises 12 residues. The V gene lost 2 bases and the J gene lost 4 bases, with 8 bases spanning the gap. The CDR3 region is CSVETGSTEAFF. CDR3 in DNA: TGCAGCGTTGAAACAGGGAGCACTGAAGCTTTCTTT.

The V call is TRBV7-9, the J call TRBJ1-4; 10 positions agree with TRBD1. The length of the CDR3 is 14 residues. Germline trimming cut 5 bases from V and 5 bases from J; bases unmatched to any gene: 2. Germline loops: CDR1 SEHNR, CDR2 FQNEAQ (reference sequence). CDR3 protein: CASSPDRGNEKLFF. The CDR3 DNA sequence: TGTGCCAGCAGCCCGGACAGGGGGAATGAAAAACTGTTTTTT.

The chain uses TRBV19 and TRBJ2-2, with 9 positions matching TRBD1. The J segment lost 9 bases and the V segment lost 11 bases, leaving 10 bases of the junction unmatched. This CDR3 comprises 13 residues. Germline CDR1 and CDR2: LNHDA and SQIVND (reference sequence). Here the CDR3 reads CAGRETGGRELFF. The CDR3 DNA reads TGTGCCGGACGCGAGACAGGGGGTCGGGAGCTGTTTTTT.

The chain uses TRBV6-5 and TRBJ1-2, with TRBD1 matching 7 bases. The CDR3 length is 13 residues. Germline CDR1 MNHEY, CDR2 SVGAGI. V lost 8 bases, J lost 5 bases, and 8 bases stayed unmatched. In nucleotides, the CDR3 is TGTGCCAGCGCGGGACAGAACCTTTATGGCTACACCTTC. It encodes CASAGQNLYGYTF.

This chain connects TRBV5-1 to TRBJ1-4; weak D call: TRBD1 (5 bases). Trimming removed 4 bases at V and 5 bases at J, with 18 bases between. The CDR3 is 16 amino acids. Germline-derived CDR1 and CDR2 are SGHRS and YFSETQ. The DNA of the CDR3 is TGCGCCAGCAGCCAGGGCCACAGGTCTGAAAATGAAAAACTGTTTTTT. It encodes CASSQGHRSENEKLFF. The whole variable domain, remainder taken from reference TRBV5-1 and TRBJ1-4, is KAGVTQTPRYLIKTRGQQVTLSCSPISGHRSVSWYQQTPGQGLQFLFEYFSETQRNKGNFPGRFSGRQFSNSRSEMNVSTLELGDSALYLCASSQGHRSENEKLFFGSGTQLSVL.

The chain combines TRBV7-8 with TRBJ2-1; 7 bases fit TRBD1. The CDR3 contains 14 residues. Trimming removed 5 bases from V and 2 bases from J; junction bases left unmatched: 3. Germline V gives CDR1 SGHVS, CDR2 FQNEAQ. Here the CDR3 reads CASSHGQAYNEQFF. CDR3 DNA sequence: TGTGCCAGCAGCCACGGACAGGCCTACAATGAGCAGTTCTTC.

The chain employs TRBV7-9 and TRBJ2-1, with D unclear. The CDR3 consists of 14 residues. V was cut by 5 bases and J by 8 bases, with 16 bases left in between. Germline-derived CDR1 and CDR2 are SEHNR and FQNEAQ (reference sequence). The CDR3 nucleotides read TGTGCCAGCAGCCTCAGAGCAACAGAGCATGAGCAGTTCTTC. It encodes CASSLRATEHEQFF.

This clone was seen at least ten times. The chain combines TRBV11-2 with TRBJ1-5; no clear D. CDR1 and CDR2 (germline): SGHAT, FQNNGV. The CDR3 extends over 13 amino acids. The ends were cut back, 1 base at V and 4 bases at J, with 5 bases in the middle. CDR3 nucleotide sequence: TGTGCCAGCAGCTTAGGGGCAAATCAGCCCCAGCATTTT. Translating gives CASSLGANQPQHF. Full variable domain (rest looked up from reference TRBV11-2 and TRBJ1-5): EAGVAQSPRYKIIEKRQSVAFWCNPISGHATLYWYQQILGQGPKLLIQFQNNGVVDDSQLPKDRFSAERLKGVDSTLKIQPAKLEDSAVYLCASSLGANQPQHFGDGTRLSIL.

The chain carries TRBV5-5 and TRBJ2-1; TRBD2 aligns across 8 bases. The CDR3 is made up of 15 amino acids. With V trimmed by 1 base and J by 4 bases, 4 bases remained unmatched. Germline V gene data show CDR1 as SGHKS and CDR2 as YYEKEE (reference sequence). CDR3 protein: CASSLQPGGYNEQFF. The CDR3 region has the DNA TGTGCCAGCAGCTTGCAACCGGGAGGGTACAATGAGCAGTTCTTC.

The chain employs TRBV11-3 and TRBJ1-1, with D perhaps matching TRBD1 (5 bases). V lost 1 base and J lost 7, with 7 bases in between. There are 12 residues in the CDR3. The V gene's germline CDR1 is SGHNT and CDR2 YENEEA. The CDR3 reads CASSLAGNEAFF. The CDR3 DNA sequence: TGTGCCAGCAGCTTAGCAGGGAATGAAGCTTTCTTT.

The rearrangement uses TRBV10-3 and TRBJ2-1; 10 bases fit TRBD2. The V gene end was trimmed by 1 base and the J gene end by 9 bases; junction bases not matched to a gene: 12. The CDR3 length is 17 residues. Looked up from germline, CDR1 is ENHRY and CDR2 is SYGVKD. The CDR3 bases are TGTGCCATCAGTGAGTATTTTGCTAGCGGGAGATCGGGTGAGCAGTTCTTC. It specifies CAISEYFASGRSGEQFF.

The chain is built from TRBV5-1 and TRBJ1-1; TRBD1 is a possible D gene (6 bases). CDR1 and CDR2 (germline): SGHRS, YFSETQ. Trimming removed 0 bases at V and 3 bases at J, with 12 bases between. The CDR3 runs to 15 residues. The CDR3 bases are TGCGCCAGCAGCTTGGAAAGGGGGAGGGACACTGAAGCTTTCTTT. It yields the protein CASSLERGRDTEAFF.

The gene calls are TRBV2 and TRBJ1-3, with D possibly being TRBD1 (5 bases). The CDR3 has 13 residues. V was trimmed by 8 bases and J by 4 bases, leaving 12 bases between them. Germline CDR1 SNHLY, CDR2 FYNNEI. The CDR3 spells CASGTQSGNTIYF. The CDR3 bases are TGTGCCAGCGGGACTCAGTCGGGAAACACCATATATTTT.

This chain uses TRBV27 with TRBJ2-1, with 13 bases lining up with TRBD2. Germline V gene lookup returns CDR1 MNHEY and CDR2 SMNVEV (reference sequence). Trimming cost V 3 bases and J 9 bases; bases outside gene matches: 20. The CDR3 extends over 20 amino acids. CDR3 DNA sequence: TGTGCCAGCAGTTTCCCGAACCCCCAAGTGACTAGCGGGAGGCTCGGTGAGCAGTTCTTC. Amino acid sequence: CASSFPNPQVTSGRLGEQFF.

This chain links TRBV24-1 with TRBJ2-7; 7 bases are a match to TRBD1. The CDR3 length is 14 residues. The junction had 5 bases not matched to a gene; V was cut back by 2 bases and J by 5 bases. The germline V gene has CDR1 KGHDR and CDR2 SFDVKD. The CDR3 nucleotides are TGTGCCACCAGTGATTCTACAGGGGACCACGAGCAGTACTTC. Protein sequence: CATSDSTGDHEQYF.

There are a few counts of this clone. The chain carries TRBV7-9 and TRBJ2-1, with D perhaps matching TRBD1 (6 bases). The CDR3 contains 14 residues. Deletions cut 6 bases from V and 3 bases from J, with 12 bases between. Per the germline V gene, CDR1 is SEHNR and CDR2 is FQNEAQ (reference sequence). The DNA of the CDR3 is TGTGCCAGCAGTCATACGGACAGCTACAATGAGCAGTTCTTC. This sequence encodes CASSHTDSYNEQFF.

The chain uses TRBV7-3 and TRBJ2-2; no firm D call. Trimming shortened V by 2 bases and J by 3 bases, and 16 bases separated the two germline ends. Germline CDR1 and CDR2: SGHTA and FQGTGA. The CDR3 is 17 residues long. For the CDR3, the DNA is TGTGCCAGCAGCTTACGCCCAACGGGTTTGCACACCGGGGAGCTGTTTTTT. Its translation is CASSLRPTGLHTGELFF.

The chain combines TRBV5-1 with TRBJ1-4; 9 positions agree with TRBD1. This CDR3 comprises 14 residues. The V gene's germline CDR1 is SGHRS and CDR2 YFSETQ. The ends lost 0 bases at V and 6 bases at J; junction bases unmatched: 0. CDR3 sequence reads: CASSLGQGDEKLFF. CDR3 DNA sequence: TGCGCCAGCAGCTTGGGACAGGGGGATGAAAAACTGTTTTTT.

The chain carries TRBV2 and TRBJ2-1; D perhaps matches TRBD2 (5 bases). V dropped 4 bases and J dropped 4 bases, with 8 bases sitting between them. The germline V gene encodes CDR1 SNHLY and CDR2 FYNNEI. The CDR3 loop spans 13 amino acids. In nucleotides, the CDR3 is TGTGCCAGCAGTGGGACTGGATACAATGAGCAGTTCTTC. Residues: CASSGTGYNEQFF.

V is TRBV12-3 or TRBV12-4 and J is TRBJ2-1; D not resolved. With 5 bases removed from V and 6 bases from J, the gap between germline ends came to 11 bases. This CDR3 is 13 amino acids long. The CDR3 is CASSPISVNEQFF. CDR3 DNA sequence: TGTGCCAGCAGTCCCATAAGCGTCAATGAGCAGTTCTTC.

The V and J genes are TRBV6-5 and TRBJ2-2; D is uncertain. The CDR3 consists of 14 residues. V lost 7 bases, J lost 0 bases, and 9 bases lay in between. CDR1 MNHEY and CDR2 SVGAGI come from the germline V gene. The CDR3 DNA sequence: TGTGCCAGCAATCTCGCAGCGAACACCGGGGAGCTGTTTTTT. It encodes CASNLAANTGELFF.

This clone occurred a few times. The CDR3 coding sequence is TGTGCCAGCAGCCCCCGGGAAGGGCCGAACACTGAAGCTTTCTTT. It specifies CASSPREGPNTEAFF. The chain carries TRBV7-8 and TRBJ1-1, with D unclear. Trimming cost V 5 bases and J 1 base, with 14 bases left between them. CDR1 SGHVS and CDR2 FQNEAQ come from the germline V gene. CDR3 size: 15 residues.

The rearrangement links TRBV5-1 to TRBJ1-4; 8 bases match TRBD1. With V trimmed by 4 bases and J by 3 bases, 8 bases remained unmatched. CDR3 length: 16 amino acids. CDR1 SGHRS and CDR2 YFSETQ come from the germline V gene. Here the CDR3 reads CASSGTGPTSNEKLFF. The CDR3 DNA follows: TGCGCCAGCAGCGGGACAGGTCCTACGTCTAATGAAAAACTGTTTTTT.

The chain uses TRBV5-6 and TRBJ1-5; 9 bases are shared with TRBD1. CDR3 length equals 16 residues. The trim removed 0 bases at V and 3 bases at J, leaving 4 bases unmatched. Germline values: CDR1 SGHDT, CDR2 YYEEEE. The CDR3 DNA follows: TGTGCCAGCAGCTTGGCCGGACAGGGGAACAATCAGCCCCAGCATTTT. Amino acids: CASSLAGQGNNQPQHF.

The chain carries TRBV6-5 and TRBJ1-2, with 7 nucleotides matching TRBD1. This CDR3 has 15 residues. The junction had 8 bases not matched to a gene; V was cut back by 0 bases and J by 7 bases. Germline values: CDR1 MNHEY, CDR2 SVGAGI. This CDR3 is CASSYSSDRAFGYTF. The CDR3 DNA is TGTGCCAGCAGTTACTCCTCCGACAGGGCTTTTGGCTACACCTTC.

The chain uses TRBV11-2 and TRBJ2-3, with TRBD2 identical over 7 bases. The CDR3 length is 15 residues. Germline CDR1 is SGHAT and CDR2 is FQNNGV. Germline trimming cut 1 base from V and 3 bases from J; bases unmatched to any gene: 4. The chain's CDR3 is CASSLVLADTDTQYF. The CDR3 bases are TGTGCCAGCAGCTTAGTCCTAGCGGATACAGATACGCAGTATTTT.

V usage is TRBV7-2 and J usage is TRBJ1-4; 9 nucleotides line up with TRBD1. The CDR3 sequence is 16 residues long. Germline loops: CDR1 SGHTA, CDR2 FQGNSA. V lost 3 bases, J lost 6 bases, and 8 bases stayed unmatched. CDR3 region: CASSFFRGQGDEKLFF. The CDR3 DNA reads TGTGCCAGCAGCTTTTTCAGGGGACAGGGTGATGAAAAACTGTTTTTT.

The chain is built from TRBV11-3 and TRBJ1-5; 12 bases align to TRBD1. Germline V gives CDR1 SGHNT, CDR2 YENEEA. V gave up 4 bases and J gave up 2 bases; unmatched junction bases: 12. This CDR3 has 19 amino acids. The CDR3 sequence is CASSSHLRDRGHGNQPQHF. Written as DNA, the CDR3 is TGTGCCAGCAGCTCACACCTCCGGGACAGGGGGCACGGCAATCAGCCCCAGCATTTT.